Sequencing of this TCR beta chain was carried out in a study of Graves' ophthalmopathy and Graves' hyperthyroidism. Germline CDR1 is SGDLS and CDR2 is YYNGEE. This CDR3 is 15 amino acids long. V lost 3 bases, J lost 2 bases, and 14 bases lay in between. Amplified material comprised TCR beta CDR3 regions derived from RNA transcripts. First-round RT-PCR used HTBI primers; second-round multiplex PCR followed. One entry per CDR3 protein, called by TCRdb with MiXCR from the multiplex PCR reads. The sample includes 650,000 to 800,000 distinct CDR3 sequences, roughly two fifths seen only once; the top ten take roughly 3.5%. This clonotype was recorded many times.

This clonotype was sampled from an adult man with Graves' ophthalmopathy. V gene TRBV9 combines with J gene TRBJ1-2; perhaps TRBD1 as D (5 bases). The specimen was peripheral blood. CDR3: CASSALKDKNYGYTF. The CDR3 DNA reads TGTGCCAGCAGCGCCCTAAAGGACAAGAACTATGGCTACACCTTC.